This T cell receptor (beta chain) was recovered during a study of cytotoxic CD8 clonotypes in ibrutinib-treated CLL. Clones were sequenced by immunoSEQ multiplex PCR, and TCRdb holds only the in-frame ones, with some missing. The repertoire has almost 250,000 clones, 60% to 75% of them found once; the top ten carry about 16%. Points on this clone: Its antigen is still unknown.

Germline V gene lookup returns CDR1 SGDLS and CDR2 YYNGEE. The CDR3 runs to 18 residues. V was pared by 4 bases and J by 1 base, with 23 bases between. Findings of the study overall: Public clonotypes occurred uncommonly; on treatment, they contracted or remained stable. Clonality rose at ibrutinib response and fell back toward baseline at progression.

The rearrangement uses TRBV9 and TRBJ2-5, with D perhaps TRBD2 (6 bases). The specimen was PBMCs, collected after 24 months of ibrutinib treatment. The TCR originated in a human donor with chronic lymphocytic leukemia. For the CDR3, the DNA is TGTGCCAGCAGCCCAAACCGGGACCCAGCCGGGGGCCAAGAGACCCAGTACTTC. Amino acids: CASSPNRDPAGGQETQYF.